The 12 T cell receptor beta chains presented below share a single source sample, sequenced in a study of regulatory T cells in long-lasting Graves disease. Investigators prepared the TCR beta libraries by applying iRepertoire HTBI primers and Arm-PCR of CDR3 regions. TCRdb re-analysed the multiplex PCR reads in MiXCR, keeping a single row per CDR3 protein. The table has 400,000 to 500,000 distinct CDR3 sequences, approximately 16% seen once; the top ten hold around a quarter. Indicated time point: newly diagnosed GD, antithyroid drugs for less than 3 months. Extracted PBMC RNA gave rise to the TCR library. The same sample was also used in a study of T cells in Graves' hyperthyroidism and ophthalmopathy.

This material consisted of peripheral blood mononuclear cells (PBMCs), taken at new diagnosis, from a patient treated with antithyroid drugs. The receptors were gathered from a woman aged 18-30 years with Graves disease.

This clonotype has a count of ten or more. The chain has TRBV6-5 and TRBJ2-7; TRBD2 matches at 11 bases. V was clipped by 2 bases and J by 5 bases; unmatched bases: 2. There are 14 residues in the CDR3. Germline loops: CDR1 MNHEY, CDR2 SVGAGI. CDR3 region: CASSYPLAGDEQYF. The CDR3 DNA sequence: TGTGCCAGCAGTTACCCACTAGCGGGAGACGAGCAGTACTTC.

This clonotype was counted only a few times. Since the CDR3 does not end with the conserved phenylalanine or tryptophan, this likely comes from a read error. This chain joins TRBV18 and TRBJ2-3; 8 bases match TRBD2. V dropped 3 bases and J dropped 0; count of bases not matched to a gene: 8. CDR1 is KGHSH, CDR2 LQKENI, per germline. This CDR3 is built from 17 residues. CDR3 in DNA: TGTGCCAGCTCACCGAGGCTAGCGGGCCCTAGCACAGATACGCAGTATCTT. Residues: CASSPRLAGPSTDTQYL.

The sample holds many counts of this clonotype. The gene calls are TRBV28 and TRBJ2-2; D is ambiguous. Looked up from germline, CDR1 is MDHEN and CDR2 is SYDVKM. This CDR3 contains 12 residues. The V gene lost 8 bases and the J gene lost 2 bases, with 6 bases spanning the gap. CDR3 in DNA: TGTGCCAGCCTCCGAAACACCGGGGAGCTGTTTTTT. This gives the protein CASLRNTGELFF.

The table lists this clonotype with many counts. Here the CDR3 reads CASRLAGVDTQYF. As DNA, the CDR3 is TGTGCCAGCAGGCTAGCGGGAGTAGATACGCAGTATTTT. The chain links TRBV12-3 or TRBV12-4 to TRBJ2-3, with 10 positions matching TRBD2. CDR3 length: 13 residues. V gave up 6 bases and J gave up 5 bases; unmatched junction bases: 2.

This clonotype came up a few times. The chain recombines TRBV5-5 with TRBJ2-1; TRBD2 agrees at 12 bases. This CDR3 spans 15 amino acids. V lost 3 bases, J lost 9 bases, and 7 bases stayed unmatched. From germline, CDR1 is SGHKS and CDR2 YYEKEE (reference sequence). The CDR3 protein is CASSWTSGIWGEQFF. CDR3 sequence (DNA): TGTGCCAGCAGCTGGACTAGCGGGATTTGGGGTGAGCAGTTCTTC.

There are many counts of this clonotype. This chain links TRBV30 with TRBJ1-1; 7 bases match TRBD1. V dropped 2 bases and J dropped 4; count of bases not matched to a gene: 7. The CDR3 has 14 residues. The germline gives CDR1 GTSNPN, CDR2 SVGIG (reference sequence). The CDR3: CAWSYRGRGTEAFF. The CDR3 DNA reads TGTGCCTGGAGTTACAGGGGACGGGGCACTGAAGCTTTCTTT.

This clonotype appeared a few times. CDR3 in DNA: TGTGCCAGCAGTTTAATGACCCTCCTCGGGCTAGCGGGAGATTCCGGGGAGCTGTTTTTT. Residues: CASSLMTLLGLAGDSGELFF. The V call is TRBV12-3 or TRBV12-4, the J call TRBJ2-2, with 10 positions matching TRBD2. This CDR3 spans 20 amino acids. The V segment lost 2 bases and the J segment 6 bases; nucleotides outside the gene matches: 18.

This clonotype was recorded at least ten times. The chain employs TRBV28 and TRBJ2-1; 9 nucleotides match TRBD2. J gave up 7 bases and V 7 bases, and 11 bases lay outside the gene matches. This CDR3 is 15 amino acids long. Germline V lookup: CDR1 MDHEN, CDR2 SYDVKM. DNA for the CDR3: TGTGCCAGCAAACGGTCGATTAGCGGGAGAAATGAGCAGTTCTTC. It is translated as CASKRSISGRNEQFF.

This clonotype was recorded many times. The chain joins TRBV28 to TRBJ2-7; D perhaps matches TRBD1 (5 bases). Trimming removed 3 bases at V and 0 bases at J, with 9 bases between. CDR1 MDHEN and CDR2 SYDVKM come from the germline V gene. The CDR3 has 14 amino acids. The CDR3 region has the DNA TGTGCCAGCAGTTTTTGGGGCGACTCCTACGAGCAGTACTTC. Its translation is CASSFWGDSYEQYF. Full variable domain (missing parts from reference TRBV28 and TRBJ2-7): DVKVTQSSRYLVKRTGEKVFLECVQDMDHENMFWYRQDPGLGLRLIYFSYDVKMKEKGDIPEGYSVSREKKERFSLILESASTNQTSMYLCASSFWGDSYEQYFGPGTRLTVT.

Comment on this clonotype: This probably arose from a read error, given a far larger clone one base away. The CDR3 DNA reads TGTGCCTGGAGTGCGGGGAGCTCCTACGAGCAGTTCTTC. Its protein product is CAWSAGSSYEQFF. V usage is TRBV30 and J usage is TRBJ2-1, with TRBD2 as a possible D gene (5 bases). V lost 1 base and J lost 10, with 14 bases in between. The CDR3 is made up of 13 amino acids. CDR1 is GTSNPN and CDR2 is SVGIG in the germline V gene (reference sequence).

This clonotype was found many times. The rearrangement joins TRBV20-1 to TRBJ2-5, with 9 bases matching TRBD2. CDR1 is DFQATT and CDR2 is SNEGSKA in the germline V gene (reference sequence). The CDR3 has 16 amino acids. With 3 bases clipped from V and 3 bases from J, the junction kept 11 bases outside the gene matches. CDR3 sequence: CSASLPVQREEETQYF. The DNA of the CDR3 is TGCAGTGCTAGCCTCCCTGTTCAGCGGGAGGAAGAGACCCAGTACTTC.

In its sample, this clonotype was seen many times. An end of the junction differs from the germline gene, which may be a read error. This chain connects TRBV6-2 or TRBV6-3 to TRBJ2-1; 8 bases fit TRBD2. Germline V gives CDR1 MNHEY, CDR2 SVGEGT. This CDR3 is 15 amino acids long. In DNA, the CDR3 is TGTGCCAGCAGTGACTCTAGCGGGTTAAACAATGAGCAGTTCTTC. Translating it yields CASSDSSGLNNEQFF.